The 12 T cell receptor beta chains given below trace back to one sample, sequenced in a study of blood T cell repertoires in COVID-19. Produced via immunoSEQ multiplex PCR; TCRdb's table is partial and in-frame only. Of approximately 300,000 clones listed, 85% to 90% are singletons. Sequencing was carried out using PBMCs or T cells enriched from blood (not recorded which). The receptors come from a young woman who had recovered from COVID-19.

A single count supports this clone. V and J are TRBV19 and TRBJ1-5, with D possibly being TRBD1 (5 bases). Germline CDR1 LNHDA, CDR2 SQIVND (reference sequence). Trimming left V 3 bases short and J 0 bases short, with 12 bases between. This CDR3 contains 16 residues. The DNA for the CDR3 is TGTGCCAGTAGTATTTCCGGGGGTATTAGCAATCAGCCCCAGCATTTT. Protein product: CASSISGGISNQPQHF.

The chain couples TRBV12-3 or TRBV12-4 to TRBJ2-7, with D perhaps matching TRBD1 (5 bases). The CDR3 is made up of 12 amino acids. Trimming removed 6 bases at V and 5 bases at J, with 11 bases between. Written as DNA, the CDR3 is TGTGCCAGCAGCCACGGACATAACGAGCAGTACTTC. It encodes CASSHGHNEQYF.

The J gene is TRBJ1-1, the V gene TRBV2, with D maybe TRBD1 (5 bases). The CDR3 contains 14 residues. Trimming pared 8 bases from V and 6 bases from J, leaving 19 bases between. Germline V lookup: CDR1 SNHLY, CDR2 FYNNEI. CDR3 amino acids: CASPPREGSSEAFF. The CDR3 DNA reads TGTGCCAGCCCCCCGCGGGAGGGGAGCTCTGAAGCTTTCTTT.

J is TRBJ1-5 and V is TRBV5-8; 8 bases agree with TRBD1. CDR3 length equals 15 residues. Germline V gene lookup returns CDR1 SGHTS and CDR2 YDEGEE. With V trimmed by 3 bases and J by 3 bases, 5 bases remained unmatched. The CDR3, as DNA: TGTGCCAGCAGCTCTTACAGGGGGGACAATCAGCCCCAGCATTTT. Amino acid sequence: CASSSYRGDNQPQHF.

V and J are TRBV30 and TRBJ1-4; no reliable D call. Per germline, CDR1 GTSNPN and CDR2 SVGIG (reference sequence). V was clipped by 2 bases and J by 0 bases, with 16 bases between them. The length of the CDR3 is 17 residues. CDR3 in amino acids: CAWSRLVSGTTNEKLFF. The CDR3 DNA reads as TGTGCCTGGAGTCGCCTCGTTAGCGGGACAACTAATGAAAAACTGTTTTTT.

The gene calls are TRBV4-1 and TRBJ2-3, with 9 bases identical to TRBD1. The CDR3 extends over 17 amino acids. Germline CDR1 reads MGHRA; CDR2 reads YSYEKL. Germline trimming cut 3 bases from V and 3 bases from J; bases unmatched to any gene: 10. The CDR3 is CASSQIPGQGETDTQYF. Written as DNA, the CDR3 is TGCGCCAGCAGCCAGATACCGGGACAGGGAGAGACAGATACGCAGTATTTT.

The V and J genes are TRBV5-8 and TRBJ2-1, with D possibly being TRBD1 (5 bases). Trimming left V 3 bases short and J 4 bases short, with 8 bases between. The CDR3 is 13 amino acids. CDR1 and CDR2 (germline): SGHTS, YDEGEE. CDR3 DNA: TGTGCCAGCAGCTGGACACATTACAATGAGCAGTTCTTC. It translates to CASSWTHYNEQFF.

CDR3 nucleotide sequence: TGTGCCAGCAAACCGGGAGGGTATTTGAACTATGGCTACACCTTC. Encoded protein: CASKPGGYLNYGYTF. V gene TRBV14 combines with J gene TRBJ1-2; D ambiguous. The CDR3 has 15 residues. V gave up 7 bases and J gave up 2 bases, with 17 bases separating them. CDR1 SGHDN and CDR2 FVKESK come from the germline V gene.

The rearrangement links TRBV19 to TRBJ2-4, with 12 bases lining up with TRBD2. J was trimmed by 0 bases and V by 5 bases; bases with no gene match: 5. From germline, CDR1 is LNHDA and CDR2 SQIVND (reference sequence). CDR3 length: 17 amino acids. In nucleotides, the CDR3 is TGTGCCAGTAGTCTGGGACTAGCGGGTAAAGCCAAAAACATTCAGTACTTC. It codes for CASSLGLAGKAKNIQYF. The full variable domain, rest sourced from reference TRBV19 and TRBJ2-4, is DGGITQSPKYLFRKEGQNVTLSCEQNLNHDAMYWYRQDPGQGLRLIYYSQIVNDFQKGDIAEGYSVSREKKESFPLTVTSAQKNPTAFYLCASSLGLAGKAKNIQYFGAGTRLSVL.

Details on this clone: Other DNA sequences of this sample code for an identical CDR3. V usage is TRBV6-5 and J usage is TRBJ1-1, with 9 bases lining up with TRBD1. The length of the CDR3 is 16 residues. Germline V gene data show CDR1 as MNHEY and CDR2 as SVGAGI. Trimming cost V 0 bases and J 2 bases; bases outside gene matches: 4. CDR3 DNA sequence: TGTGCCAGCAGTTACTCGAGGACAGGGGCCAACACTGAAGCTTTCTTT. Encoded protein: CASSYSRTGANTEAFF.

This clone was seen a few times. The chain is built from TRBV5-1 and TRBJ1-1; the D is unclear. Germline CDR1 reads SGHRS; CDR2 reads YFSETQ. The CDR3 extends over 13 amino acids. Between the trimmed V and J ends, which lost 2 bases and 0 bases, there was a span of 5 bases. The chain's CDR3 is CASSFDMNTEAFF. DNA for the CDR3: TGCGCCAGCAGCTTCGACATGAACACTGAAGCTTTCTTT.

The chain couples TRBV12-3 or TRBV12-4 to TRBJ2-2; 9 bases line up with TRBD1. This CDR3 contains 13 residues. After removal of 6 bases from V and 9 bases from J, the junction contained 5 bases not matched to a gene. The CDR3 coding sequence is TGTGCCAGCAGGCAGGGACAGGGCAGGGAGCTGTTTTTT. It encodes CASRQGQGRELFF.